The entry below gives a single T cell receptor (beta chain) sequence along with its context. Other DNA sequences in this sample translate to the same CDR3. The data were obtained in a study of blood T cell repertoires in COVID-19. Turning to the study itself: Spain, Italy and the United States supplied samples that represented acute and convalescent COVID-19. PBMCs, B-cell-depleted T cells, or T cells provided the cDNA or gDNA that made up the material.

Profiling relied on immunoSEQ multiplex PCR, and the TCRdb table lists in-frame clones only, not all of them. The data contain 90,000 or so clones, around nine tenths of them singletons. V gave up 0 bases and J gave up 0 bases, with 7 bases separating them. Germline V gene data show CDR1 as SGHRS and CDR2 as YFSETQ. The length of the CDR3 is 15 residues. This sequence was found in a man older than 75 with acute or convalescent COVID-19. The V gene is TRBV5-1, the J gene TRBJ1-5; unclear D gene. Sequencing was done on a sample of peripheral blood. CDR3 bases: TGCGCCAGCAGCTTGGAAGGAGATAGCAATCAGCCCCAGCATTTT. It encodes CASSLEGDSNQPQHF.